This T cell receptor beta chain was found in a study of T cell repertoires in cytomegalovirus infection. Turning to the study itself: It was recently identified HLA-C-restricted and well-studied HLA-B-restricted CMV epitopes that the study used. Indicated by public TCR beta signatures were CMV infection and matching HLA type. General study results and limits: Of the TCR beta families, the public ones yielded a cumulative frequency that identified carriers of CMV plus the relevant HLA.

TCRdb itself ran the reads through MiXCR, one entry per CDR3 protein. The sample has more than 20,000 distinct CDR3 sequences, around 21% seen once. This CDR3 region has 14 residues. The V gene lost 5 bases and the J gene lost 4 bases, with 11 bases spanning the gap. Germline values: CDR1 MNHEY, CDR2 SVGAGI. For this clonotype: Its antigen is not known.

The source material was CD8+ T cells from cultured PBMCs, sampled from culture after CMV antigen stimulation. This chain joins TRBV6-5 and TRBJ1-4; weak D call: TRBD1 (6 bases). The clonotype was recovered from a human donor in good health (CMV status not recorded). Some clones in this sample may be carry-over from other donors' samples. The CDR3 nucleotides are TGTGCCAGCAGTACTCAGGGGAGTAATGAAAAACTGTTTTTT. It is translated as CASSTQGSNEKLFF.